These 15 T cell receptor beta chains share one sample of origin, sequenced in a study of blood T cell repertoires in COVID-19. The data were produced by immunoSEQ multiplex PCR, yet TCRdb's version contains in-frame clones alone and is incomplete. The data hold 310,000 or so clones, with roughly nine tenths observed a single time. The sequenced sample was peripheral blood. These receptors all stem from a woman in her twenties or thirties with COVID-19, enrolled during active disease.

The J gene is TRBJ2-2, the V gene TRBV24-1, with 10 bases fitting TRBD1. V shed 7 bases, J shed 5 bases, and the junction held 6 bases outside the gene matches. The CDR3 is 15 residues long. In germline, CDR1 is KGHDR, CDR2 SFDVKD. CDR3 amino acids: CATSRDRGLTGELFF. In DNA form, the CDR3 reads TGTGCCACCAGCAGGGACAGGGGATTAACCGGGGAGCTGTTTTTT.

The count of this clone is one. This sequence joins TRBV4-1 and TRBJ2-7, with 9 bases matching TRBD2. From germline, CDR1 is MGHRA and CDR2 YSYEKL. This CDR3 is 16 amino acids long. V gave up 8 bases and J gave up 0 bases; unmatched junction bases: 11. CDR3 in DNA: TGCGCCAGCGGTCAAATGGTTAGCGGGAGCTCCTACGAGCAGTACTTC. Translating gives CASGQMVSGSSYEQYF.

The DNA of the CDR3 is TGTGCCAGCAGCTTCGGGTATTCTGGAAACACCATATATTTT. It specifies CASSFGYSGNTIYF. The chain combines TRBV11-2 with TRBJ1-3; D remains ambiguous. Trimming stripped 3 bases from V and 1 base from J, with 7 bases between. This CDR3 has 14 residues. Germline lookup yields CDR1 SGHAT and CDR2 FQNNGV.

Only one count was recorded for this clone. V is TRBV25-1 and J is TRBJ2-2, with a weak D call TRBD1 (6 bases). The CDR3 loop spans 14 amino acids. Trimming shortened V by 4 bases and J by 1 base, and 7 bases separated the two germline ends. From germline, CDR1 is MGHDK and CDR2 SYGVNS. CDR3 sequence: CASSGQVNTGELFF. As DNA, the CDR3 is TGTGCCAGCAGTGGACAGGTGAACACCGGGGAGCTGTTTTTT. The full variable domain, in which reference TRBV25-1 and TRBJ2-2 provide the parts outside the CDR3, is EADIYQTPRYLVIGTGKKITLECSQTMGHDKMYWYQQDPGMELHLIHYSYGVNSTEKGDLSSESTVSRIRTEHFPLTLESARPSHTSQYLCASSGQVNTGELFFGEGSRLTVL.

This chain links TRBV27 with TRBJ1-1; D is ambiguous. The germline CDR1 and CDR2 sequences are MNHEY and SMNVEV (reference sequence). CDR3 length: 13 amino acids. The germline V and J ends were trimmed by 5 bases and 5 bases, with 12 bases remaining between them. The DNA of the CDR3 is TGTGCCAGCAGTGATGGAGGTAGAACTGAAGCTTTCTTT. Its translation: CASSDGGRTEAFF.

The chain recombines TRBV29-1 with TRBJ2-1; D gene ambiguous. The germline gives CDR1 SQVTM, CDR2 ANQGSEA. This CDR3 is 12 amino acids long. The V end lost 4 bases, the J end lost 9 bases, and 13 bases lay between the germline ends. CDR3 coding DNA: TGCAGCGTTGTTTCCGGGTTGGTTGAGCAGTTCTTC. This sequence encodes CSVVSGLVEQFF.

The V gene is TRBV28, the J gene TRBJ2-7, with no clear D. Trimming left V 6 bases short and J 2 bases short, with 5 bases between. This CDR3 contains 11 residues. Per the germline V gene, CDR1 is MDHEN and CDR2 is SYDVKM. Written as DNA, the CDR3 is TGTGCCAGCAGGCGTACCTACGAGCAGTACTTC. Translated, it gives CASRRTYEQYF.

This chain connects TRBV28 to TRBJ2-3; TRBD2 matches at 11 bases. V lost 10 bases and J lost 2; bases outside the gene matches: 5. Germline CDR1 and CDR2: MDHEN and SYDVKM. The CDR3 sequence is 14 residues long. CDR3 loop: CAIGTSGLTDTQYF. The CDR3 DNA follows: TGTGCCATCGGGACTAGCGGTCTCACAGATACGCAGTATTTT.

The chain couples TRBV24-1 to TRBJ2-1, with TRBD2 identical over 11 bases. The CDR3 extends over 16 amino acids. Unmatched junction bases numbered 9, after V lost 3 bases and J lost 9 bases. From germline, CDR1 is KGHDR and CDR2 SFDVKD. Here the CDR3 DNA reads TGTGCCACCAGTGATAGAATTAGCGGGAGGGATAGTGAGCAGTTCTTC. Protein sequence: CATSDRISGRDSEQFF.

The V and J genes are TRBV19 and TRBJ1-5; 8 nucleotides agree with TRBD1. This CDR3 is built from 15 residues. The V gene end was trimmed by 2 bases and the J gene end by 3 bases; junction bases not matched to a gene: 3. Germline lookup yields CDR1 LNHDA and CDR2 SQIVND (reference sequence). CDR3 in DNA: TGTGCCAGTAGTATATCAGGGGGCCTCAATCAGCCCCAGCATTTT. Translating gives CASSISGGLNQPQHF.

The V gene is TRBV12-5, the J gene TRBJ2-1; 10 nucleotides align to TRBD2. Trimming took 2 bases from V and 6 from J; bases not matched to a gene: 16. The germline V gene has CDR1 LGHNT and CDR2 FRNRAP. The CDR3 extends over 19 amino acids. The CDR3 here is CASGLRLAGVRMPPNEQFF. The DNA for the CDR3 is TGTGCTAGTGGTTTGAGGCTAGCGGGAGTCAGAATGCCCCCCAATGAGCAGTTCTTC.

V gene TRBV7-2 combines with J gene TRBJ2-1, with a weak D call TRBD2 (6 bases). The V end was cut by 1 base, the J end by 0 bases, with 10 bases between. This CDR3 is built from 16 residues. Germline V gene data show CDR1 as SGHTA and CDR2 as FQGNSA. CDR3 sequence (DNA): TGTGCCAGCAGCTTAGGACTAGTCCTCTCCTACAATGAGCAGTTCTTC. Its protein is CASSLGLVLSYNEQFF.

This chain's CDR3 is CASSPGPGRDYGYTF. CDR3 sequence (DNA): TGCGCCAGCAGCCCAGGACCGGGAAGGGACTATGGCTACACCTTC. The rearrangement uses TRBV4-1 and TRBJ1-2; no firm D call. Germline lookup yields CDR1 MGHRA and CDR2 YSYEKL. The V gene lost 4 bases and the J gene lost 3 bases, with 15 bases spanning the gap. The CDR3 has 15 residues.

This chain links TRBV19 with TRBJ2-5; 12 bases line up with TRBD1. CDR1 and CDR2 from the germline V gene are LNHDA and SQIVND (reference sequence). V lost 3 bases and J lost 6; bases outside the gene matches: 5. The CDR3 runs to 15 residues. DNA of the CDR3: TGTGCCAGTAGTATCGGGACAGGGGGCGGCCAGACCCAGTACTTC. Amino acids: CASSIGTGGGQTQYF.

The sample holds a few counts of this clone. The chain uses TRBV18 and TRBJ1-1; 9 bases match TRBD1. The ends lost 3 bases at V and 8 bases at J; junction bases unmatched: 1. The CDR3 sequence is 12 residues long. The germline V gene has CDR1 KGHSH and CDR2 LQKENI. This CDR3 is CASSPTGGEAFF. CDR3 nucleotides: TGTGCCAGCTCACCCACAGGGGGCGAAGCTTTCTTT.